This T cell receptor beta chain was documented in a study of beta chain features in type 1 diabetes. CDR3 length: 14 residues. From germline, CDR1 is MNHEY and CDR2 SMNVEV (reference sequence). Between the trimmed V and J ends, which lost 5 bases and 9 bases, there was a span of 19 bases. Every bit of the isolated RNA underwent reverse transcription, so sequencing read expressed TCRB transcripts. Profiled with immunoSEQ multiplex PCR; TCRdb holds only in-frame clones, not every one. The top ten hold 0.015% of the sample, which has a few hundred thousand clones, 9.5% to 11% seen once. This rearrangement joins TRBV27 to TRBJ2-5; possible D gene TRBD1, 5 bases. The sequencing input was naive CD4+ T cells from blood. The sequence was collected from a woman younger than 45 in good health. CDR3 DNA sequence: TGTGCCAGCAGTATCCCGGACACCCGGATGGCCCAGTACTTC. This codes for CASSIPDTRMAQYF.